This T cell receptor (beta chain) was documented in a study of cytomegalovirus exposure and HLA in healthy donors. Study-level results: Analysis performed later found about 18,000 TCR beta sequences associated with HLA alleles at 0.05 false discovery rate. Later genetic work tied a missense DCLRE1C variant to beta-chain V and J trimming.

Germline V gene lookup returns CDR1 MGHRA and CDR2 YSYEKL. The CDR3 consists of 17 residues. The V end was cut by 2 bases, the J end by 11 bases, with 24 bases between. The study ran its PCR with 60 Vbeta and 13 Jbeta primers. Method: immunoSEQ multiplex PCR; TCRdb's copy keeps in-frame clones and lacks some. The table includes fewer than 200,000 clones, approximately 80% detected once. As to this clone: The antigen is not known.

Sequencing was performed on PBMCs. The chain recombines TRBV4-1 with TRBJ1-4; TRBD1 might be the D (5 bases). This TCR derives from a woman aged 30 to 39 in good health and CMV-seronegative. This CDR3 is CASSQHFSDELRGKLFF. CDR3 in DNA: TGCGCCAGCAGCCAACATTTCTCGGACGAACTTCGGGGGAAACTGTTTTTT.